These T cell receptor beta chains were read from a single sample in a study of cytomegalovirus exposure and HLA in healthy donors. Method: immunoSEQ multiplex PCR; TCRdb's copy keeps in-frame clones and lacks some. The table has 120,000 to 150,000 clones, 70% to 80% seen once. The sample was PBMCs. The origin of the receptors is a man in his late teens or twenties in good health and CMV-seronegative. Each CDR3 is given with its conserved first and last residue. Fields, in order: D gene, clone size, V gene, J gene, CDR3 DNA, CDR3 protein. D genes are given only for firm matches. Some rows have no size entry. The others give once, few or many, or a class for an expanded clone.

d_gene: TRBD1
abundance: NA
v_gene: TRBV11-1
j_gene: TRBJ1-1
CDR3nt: TGTGCCAGCAGCAACTACAGGGGGCTTGACACTGAAGCTTTCTTT
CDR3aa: CASSNYRGLDTEAFF

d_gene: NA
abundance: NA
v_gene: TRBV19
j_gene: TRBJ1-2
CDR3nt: TGTGCCAGTAGTATCAAACAGGGCATTGGCTATGGCTACACCTTC
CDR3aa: CASSIKQGIGYGYTF

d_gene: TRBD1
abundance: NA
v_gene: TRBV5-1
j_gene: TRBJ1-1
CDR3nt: TGCGCCAGCAGCCGGGGACAGGGGGGCGGTACTGAAGCTTTCTTT
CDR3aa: CASSRGQGGGTEAFF

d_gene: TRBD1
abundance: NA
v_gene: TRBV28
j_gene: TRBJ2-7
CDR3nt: TGTGCCAGCAGTACCCGAAACAGGGGGCTTACCTACGAGCAGTACTTC
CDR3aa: CASSTRNRGLTYEQYF

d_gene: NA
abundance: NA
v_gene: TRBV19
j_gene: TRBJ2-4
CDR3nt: TGTGCCAGGACCTGGCAGGGAAGAGCCAAAAACATTCAGTACTTC
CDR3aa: CARTWQGRAKNIQYF

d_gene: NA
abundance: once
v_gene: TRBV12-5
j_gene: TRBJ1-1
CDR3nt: TGTGCTAGTGGTTTGTCGTTCGGGAACACTGAAGCTTTCTTT
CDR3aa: CASGLSFGNTEAFF

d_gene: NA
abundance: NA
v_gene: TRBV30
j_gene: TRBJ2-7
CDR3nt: TGTGCCTGGAGTGTAAGGCTAGCGGAGCAGTACTTC
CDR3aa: CAWSVRLAEQYF

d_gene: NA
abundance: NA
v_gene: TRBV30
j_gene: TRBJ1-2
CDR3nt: TGTGCCTGGGGCGGAGCGTATAACTATGGCTACACCTTC
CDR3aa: CAWGGAYNYGYTF

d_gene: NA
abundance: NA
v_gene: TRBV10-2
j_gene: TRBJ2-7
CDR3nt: TGCGCCAGCGGGGAGACGGGCCGGGGGTACGAGCAGTACTTC
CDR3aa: CASGETGRGYEQYF

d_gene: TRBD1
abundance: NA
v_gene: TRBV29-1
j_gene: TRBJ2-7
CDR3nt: TGCAGCGTTGTAAGGGACAGGGGGGACTACGAGCAGTACTTC
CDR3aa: CSVVRDRGDYEQYF

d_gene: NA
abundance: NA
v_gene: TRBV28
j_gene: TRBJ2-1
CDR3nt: TGTGCCAGCAGTCGCCTTGAGAACTATGAGCAGTTCTTC
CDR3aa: CASSRLENYEQFF

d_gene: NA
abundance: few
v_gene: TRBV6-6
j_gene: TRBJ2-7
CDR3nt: TGTGCCAGCAGTTACCCGAGGACTGACTCCTACGAGCAGTACTTC
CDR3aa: CASSYPRTDSYEQYF

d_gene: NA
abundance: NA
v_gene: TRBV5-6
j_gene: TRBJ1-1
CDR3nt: TGTGCCAGCAGCTTGGAAGCAGGGGCGAACACTGAAGCTTTCTTT
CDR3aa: CASSLEAGANTEAFF

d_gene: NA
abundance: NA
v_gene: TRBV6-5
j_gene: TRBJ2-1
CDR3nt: TGTGCCAGCACCATGGCAGGGAATGAGCAGTTCTTC
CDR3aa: CASTMAGNEQFF

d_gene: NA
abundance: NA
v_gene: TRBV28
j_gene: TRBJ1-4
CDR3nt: TGTGCCAGCAGTTTCGACAGGAGTTCTAATGAAAAACTGTTTTTT
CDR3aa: CASSFDRSSNEKLFF

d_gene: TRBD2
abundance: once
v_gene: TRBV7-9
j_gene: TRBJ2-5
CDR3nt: TGTGCCAGCAGCTTGATTGAGCGGGGGGGCCAAGAGACCCAGTACTTC
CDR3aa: CASSLIERGGQETQYF

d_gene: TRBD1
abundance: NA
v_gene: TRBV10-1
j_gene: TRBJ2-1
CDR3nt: TGCGCCACCTGGACAGGGTACAATGAGCAGTTCTTC
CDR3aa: CATWTGYNEQFF

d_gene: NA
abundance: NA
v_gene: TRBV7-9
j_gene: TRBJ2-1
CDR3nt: TGTGCCAGCAGCTTAGGCGGGGCAGGCAGGAATGAGCAGTTCTTC
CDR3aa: CASSLGGAGRNEQFF

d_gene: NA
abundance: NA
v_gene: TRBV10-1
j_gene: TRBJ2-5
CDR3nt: TGCGCCAGCAGTGATTCGGGGACTCTCCGAGAGACCCAGTACTTC
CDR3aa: CASSDSGTLRETQYF